A selection of T cell receptor beta chains follows, all from one sample in a study of cytomegalovirus exposure and HLA in healthy donors. Repertoires were generated with immunoSEQ multiplex PCR, while TCRdb's copy carries only in-frame clones and drops some. The sample holds over 65,000 clones, approximately 71% seen once. Sequencing input: PBMCs. The source of these receptors is a man aged 55-75 years in good health and CMV-seropositive. CDR3s include the opening cysteine and the closing phenylalanine or tryptophan. D genes are given only for firm matches. The size of a clone is reported for some rows only, either as once, few or many, or as a class for expanded clones.

size: NA
D: NA
V: TRBV19
J: TRBJ1-1
CDR3: CASNKLRQSENTEAFF
DNA: TGTGCCAGTAACAAACTGAGGCAGAGTGAGAACACTGAAGCTTTCTTT

size: NA
D: TRBD1
V: TRBV5-6
J: TRBJ2-7
CDR3: CASSSRRDRTFYEQYF
DNA: TGTGCCAGCAGCTCGCGCCGGGACAGAACATTCTACGAGCAGTACTTC

size: few
D: NA
V: TRBV19
J: TRBJ1-5
CDR3: CASSIRAGDSNQPQHF
DNA: TGTGCCAGTAGTATTCGGGCGGGAGATAGCAATCAGCCCCAGCATTTT

size: NA
D: TRBD1
V: TRBV4-1
J: TRBJ2-7
CDR3: CASAIGQVGYEQYF
DNA: TGCGCCAGCGCGATCGGACAGGTCGGGTACGAGCAGTACTTC

size: NA
D: TRBD2
V: TRBV5-5
J: TRBJ2-1
CDR3: CASSFLRAGGWDNEQFF
DNA: TGTGCCAGCAGCTTCCTACGAGCGGGAGGGTGGGACAATGAGCAGTTCTTC

size: NA
D: TRBD2
V: TRBV7-7
J: TRBJ2-5
CDR3: CASSLAAGGLETQYF
DNA: TGTGCTAGCAGCTTAGCGGCGGGGGGGCTGGAGACCCAGTACTTC

size: NA
D: TRBD1
V: TRBV27
J: TRBJ1-2
CDR3: CASSIGQGVPSGGYTF
DNA: TGTGCCAGCAGTATAGGACAGGGGGTGCCCTCGGGTGGCTACACCTTC

size: NA
D: NA
V: TRBV5-6
J: TRBJ2-2
CDR3: CASSLAIEQDTGELFF
DNA: TGTGCCAGCAGCTTGGCAATTGAACAGGACACCGGGGAGCTGTTTTTT

size: NA
D: NA
V: TRBV29-1
J: TRBJ2-4
CDR3: CSVVAGLAKNIQYF
DNA: TGCAGCGTTGTGGCGGGGCTAGCCAAAAACATTCAGTACTTC

size: once
D: NA
V: TRBV6-1
J: TRBJ2-7
CDR3: CASKDSPNSYEQYF
DNA: TGTGCCAGCAAGGACAGCCCGAACTCCTACGAGCAGTACTTC

size: NA
D: TRBD1
V: TRBV5-1
J: TRBJ2-7
CDR3: CASSLTGTGAVGWDEQYF
DNA: TGCGCCAGCAGCTTGACCGGGACAGGAGCCGTCGGCTGGGACGAGCAGTACTTC

size: NA
D: TRBD1
V: TRBV5-3
J: TRBJ1-6
CDR3: CASNRPTGQGYSPLHF
DNA: TGTGCCAGCAACCGACCCACGGGACAGGGCTATTCACCCCTCCACTTT

size: NA
D: TRBD2
V: TRBV10-2
J: TRBJ2-1
CDR3: CASSGREGIFF
DNA: TGCGCCAGCAGTGGGCGGGAGGGCATATTCTTC